The entry that follows covers one T cell receptor beta chain sequence. In germline, CDR1 is MDHEN, CDR2 SYDVKM. CDR3 length: 12 amino acids. V was trimmed by 1 base and J by 8 bases, leaving 5 bases between them. The table came from immunoSEQ multiplex PCR; TCRdb's copy has only in-frame clones and leaves some out. The table shows 40,000 to 60,000 clones, with about 92% occurring only once. This entry belongs to a study of T cell changes during pregnancy in multiple sclerosis. The sample in question was CD4+ T cells from peripheral blood mononuclear cells, obtained in the third trimester of pregnancy. The J gene is TRBJ1-4, the V gene TRBV28; no clear D. The sequence came from a female donor with multiple sclerosis, enrolled in a pregnancy study. CDR3 coding DNA: TGTGCCAGCAGTTTATCCTTCGAAAAACTGTTTTTT. This gives the protein CASSLSFEKLFF.